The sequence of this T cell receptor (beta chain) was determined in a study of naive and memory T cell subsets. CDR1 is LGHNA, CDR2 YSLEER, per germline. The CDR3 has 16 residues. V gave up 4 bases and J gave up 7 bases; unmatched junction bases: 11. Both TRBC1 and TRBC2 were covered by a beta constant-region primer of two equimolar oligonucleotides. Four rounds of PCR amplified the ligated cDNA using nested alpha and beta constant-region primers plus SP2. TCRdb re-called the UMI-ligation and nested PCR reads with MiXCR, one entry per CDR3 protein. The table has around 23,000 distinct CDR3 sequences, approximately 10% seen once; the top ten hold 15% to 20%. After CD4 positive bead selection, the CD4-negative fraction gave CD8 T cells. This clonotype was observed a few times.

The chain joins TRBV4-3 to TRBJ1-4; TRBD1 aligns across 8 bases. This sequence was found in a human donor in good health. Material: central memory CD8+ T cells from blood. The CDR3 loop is CASSLAVGTGREKLFF. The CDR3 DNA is TGCGCCAGCAGCCTAGCCGTCGGGACAGGACGTGAAAAACTGTTTTTT.